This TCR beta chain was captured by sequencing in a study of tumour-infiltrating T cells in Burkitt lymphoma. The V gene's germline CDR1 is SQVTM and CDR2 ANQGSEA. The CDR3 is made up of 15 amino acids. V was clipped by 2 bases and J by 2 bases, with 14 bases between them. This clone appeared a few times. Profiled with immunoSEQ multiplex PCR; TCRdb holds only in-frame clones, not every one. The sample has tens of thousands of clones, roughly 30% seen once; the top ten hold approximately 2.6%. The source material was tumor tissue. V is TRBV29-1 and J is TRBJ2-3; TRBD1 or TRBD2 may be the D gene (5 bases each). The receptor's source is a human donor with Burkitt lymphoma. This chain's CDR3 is CSVEKGRETTDTQYF. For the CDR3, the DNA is TGCAGCGTTGAAAAGGGACGGGAAACCACAGATACGCAGTATTTT.